This TCR beta chain was recorded in a study of memory CD4+ T cells and cytomegalovirus serostatus. Overall study: Donors were healthy Belgian adults, 10 or so CMV seropositive and some 24 seronegative.

Only in-frame clones appear in the TCRdb table, and some are missing; sequencing was by immunoSEQ multiplex PCR. The data hold roughly 56,000 clones, with 82% observed a single time. Trimming shortened V by 5 bases and J by 10 bases, and 14 bases separated the two germline ends. Germline V gives CDR1 MDHEN, CDR2 SYDVKM. The CDR3 runs to 12 residues. The sort gate was single viable CD3+CD4+CD8-CD45RO+ cells for memory CD4+ T cells. Sequenced: memory CD4+ T cells from blood. This receptor was identified in an adult in good health and CMV-seronegative. The chain couples TRBV28 to TRBJ1-1; D gene unclear. DNA for the CDR3: TGTGCCAGCAGTATGCCCCGGGCTAGAGCTTTCTTT. This codes for CASSMPRARAFF.